One sample yielded the 7 T cell receptor beta chains listed below, sequenced in a study of blood T cell repertoires in COVID-19. The table came from immunoSEQ multiplex PCR; TCRdb's copy has only in-frame clones and leaves some out. The sample holds around 100,000 clones, 70% to 90% seen once. Sequencing used peripheral blood. The source is a human donor in a cohort sampled during active COVID-19.

This clone was seen a single time. The chain is built from TRBV7-8 and TRBJ2-7, with 10 positions matching TRBD2. The V segment lost 5 bases and the J segment 3 bases; nucleotides outside the gene matches: 13. The CDR3 is 17 residues long. Germline CDR1 reads SGHVS; CDR2 reads FQNEAQ. CDR3 protein: CASSRRGTSGTVYEQYF. CDR3 bases: TGTGCCAGCAGCCGCCGGGGCACTAGCGGGACCGTCTACGAGCAGTACTTC.

The chain links TRBV5-1 to TRBJ2-1, with 9 positions matching TRBD2. In germline, CDR1 is SGHRS, CDR2 YFSETQ. Trimming cost V 0 bases and J 7 bases; bases outside gene matches: 11. CDR3 length: 17 amino acids. In nucleotides, the CDR3 is TGCGCCAGCAGCTTGGGCTTCGGACTAGCGAACTCGAATGAGCAGTTCTTC. This translates into CASSLGFGLANSNEQFF.

The chain employs TRBV4-2 and TRBJ2-6, with a weak D call TRBD1 (5 bases). Per germline, CDR1 LGHNA and CDR2 YNFKEQ. V was shortened by 2 bases and J by 0 bases, with 17 bases between the two germline ends. The CDR3 is 19 amino acids. The CDR3 DNA reads TGTGCCAGCAGCCAACCTTTAGGGGAACTAATCTCTGGGGCCAACGTCCTGACTTTC. This sequence encodes CASSQPLGELISGANVLTF.

This clone was found a few times. The gene calls are TRBV13 and TRBJ2-1; 9 bases are shared with TRBD1. V was clipped by 4 bases and J by 8 bases; unmatched bases: 12. This CDR3 is built from 16 residues. Germline lookup yields CDR1 PRHDT and CDR2 FYEKMQ (reference sequence). The CDR3 region has the DNA TGTGCCAGCAGCTCCCACAGGGGGCACACTATGGATGAGCAGTTCTTC. It is translated as CASSSHRGHTMDEQFF.

The V call is TRBV18, the J call TRBJ2-1, with D possibly being TRBD1 (6 bases). The CDR3 totals 14 residues. Germline lookup yields CDR1 KGHSH and CDR2 LQKENI. The germline V and J ends were trimmed by 2 bases and 5 bases, with 10 bases remaining between them. Here the CDR3 reads CASSPFSGDNEQFF. CDR3 bases: TGTGCCAGCTCACCATTTTCAGGGGACAATGAGCAGTTCTTC.

Comment on this clone: The germline gene is not matched at one end of the junction; a read error may be the cause. This sample also contains other DNA sequences that code for the same CDR3. V usage is TRBV13 and J usage is TRBJ2-3; 12 bases fit TRBD1. CDR3 length: 16 amino acids. Germline V gives CDR1 PRHDT, CDR2 FYEKMQ (reference sequence). The CDR3 region has the DNA TGTGCCAGCAGCTTGACAGGGACAGGGGGCACAGATACGCAATATTTT. Its protein is CASSLTGTGGTDTQYF. Complete variable domain (other parts from reference TRBV13 and TRBJ2-3): AAGVIQSPRHLIKEKRETATLKCYPIPRHDTVYWYQQGPGQDPQFLISFYEKMQSDKGSIPDRFSAQQFSDYHSELNMSSLELGDSALYFCASSLTGTGGTDTQYFGPGTRLTVL.

The chain employs TRBV5-1 and TRBJ2-3; D may be TRBD2 (5 bases). Trimming took 0 bases from V and 2 from J, leaving 25 bases between them. Germline V gene lookup returns CDR1 SGHRS and CDR2 YFSETQ. The CDR3 contains 20 residues. CDR3 sequence (DNA): TGCGCCAGCAGCTTGGAACCGGGATTGGCTAGGGTTTCCTACACAGATACGCAGTATTTT. Amino acids: CASSLEPGLARVSYTDTQYF.